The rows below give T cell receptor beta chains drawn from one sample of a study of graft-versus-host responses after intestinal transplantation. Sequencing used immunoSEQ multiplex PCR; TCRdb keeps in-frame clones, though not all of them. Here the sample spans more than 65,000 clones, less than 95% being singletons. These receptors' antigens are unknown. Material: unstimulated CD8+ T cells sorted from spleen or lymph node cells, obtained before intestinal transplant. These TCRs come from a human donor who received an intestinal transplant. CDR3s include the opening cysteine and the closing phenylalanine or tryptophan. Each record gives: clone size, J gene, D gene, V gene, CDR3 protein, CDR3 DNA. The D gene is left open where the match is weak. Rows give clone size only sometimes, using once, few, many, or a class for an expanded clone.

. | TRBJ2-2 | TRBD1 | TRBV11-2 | CASSLFPAGTANTGELFF | TGTGCCAGCAGCTTATTCCCCGCCGGGACAGCGAACACCGGGGAGCTGTTTTTT
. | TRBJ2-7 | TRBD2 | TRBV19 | CASSTGGADEQYF | TGTGCCAGTAGTACCGGGGGGGCCGACGAGCAGTACTTC
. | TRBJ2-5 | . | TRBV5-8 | CASSLNYKETQYF | TGTGCCAGCAGCTTAAACTATAAAGAGACTCAGTACTTC
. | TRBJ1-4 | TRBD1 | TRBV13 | CASRQGTLEKLFF | TGTGCCAGCAGACAGGGGACCCTTGAAAAACTGTTTTTT
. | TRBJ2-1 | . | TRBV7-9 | CASSSMAGRDNEQFF | TGTGCCAGCAGCTCCATGGCGGGGCGGGATAATGAGCAGTTCTTC
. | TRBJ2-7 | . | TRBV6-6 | CASGAASYEQYF | TGTGCCAGCGGGGCAGCCTCCTACGAGCAGTACTTC
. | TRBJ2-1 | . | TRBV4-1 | CASSQGSRDYEQFF | TGCGCCAGCAGCCAAGGCAGCAGGGACTATGAGCAGTTCTTC
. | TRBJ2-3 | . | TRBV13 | CASSLGGDTQYF | TGTGCCAGCAGTTTGGGGGGAGATACGCAGTATTTT
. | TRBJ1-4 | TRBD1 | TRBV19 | CASSIGTGGEKLFF | TGTGCCAGTAGTATTGGGACAGGGGGTGAAAAACTGTTTTTT
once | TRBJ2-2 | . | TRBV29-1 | CSVEEPGSNTGELFF | TGCAGCGTTGAAGAACCGGGGTCGAACACCGGGGAGCTGTTTTTT
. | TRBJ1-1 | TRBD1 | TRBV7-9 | CASSLATGGLNTEAFF | TGTGCCAGCAGCTTAGCGACAGGGGGGCTGAACACTGAAGCTTTCTTT
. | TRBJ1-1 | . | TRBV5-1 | CASSLDPGGNTEAFF | TGCGCCAGCAGCTTGGATCCGGGGGGCAACACTGAAGCTTTCTTT
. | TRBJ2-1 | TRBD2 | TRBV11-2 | CASSLPWSGAYNEQFF | TGTGCCAGCAGCTTGCCCTGGAGCGGGGCCTACAATGAGCAGTTCTTC
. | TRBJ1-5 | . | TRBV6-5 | CASSSDSKNQPQHF | TGTGCCAGCAGTTCCGACAGCAAAAATCAGCCCCAGCATTTT
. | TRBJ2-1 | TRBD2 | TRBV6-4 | CASLTTQRGDNEQFF | TGTGCCAGCCTCACAACCCAGCGGGGGGACAATGAGCAGTTCTTC
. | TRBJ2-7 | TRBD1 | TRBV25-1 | CASSTGGPYEQYF | TGTGCCAGCAGCACAGGGGGGCCCTACGAGCAGTACTTC
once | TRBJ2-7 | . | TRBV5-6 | CASSPNRGPGDEQYF | TGTGCCAGCAGCCCAAACCGGGGCCCAGGGGACGAGCAGTACTTC
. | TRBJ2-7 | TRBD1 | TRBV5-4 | CASSTGTGVYEQYF | TGTGCCAGCAGTACCGGGACAGGAGTCTACGAGCAGTACTTC